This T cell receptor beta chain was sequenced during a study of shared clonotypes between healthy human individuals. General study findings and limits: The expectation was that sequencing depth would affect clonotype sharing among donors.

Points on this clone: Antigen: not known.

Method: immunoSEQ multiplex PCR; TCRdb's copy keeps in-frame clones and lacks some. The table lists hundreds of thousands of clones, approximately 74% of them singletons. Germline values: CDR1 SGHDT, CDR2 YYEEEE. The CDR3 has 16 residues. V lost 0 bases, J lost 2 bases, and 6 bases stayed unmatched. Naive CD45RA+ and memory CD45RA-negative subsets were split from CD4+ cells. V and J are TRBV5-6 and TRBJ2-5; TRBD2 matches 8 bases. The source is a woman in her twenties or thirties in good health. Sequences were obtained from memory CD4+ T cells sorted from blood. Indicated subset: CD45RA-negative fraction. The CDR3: CASSLGPSGLQETQYF. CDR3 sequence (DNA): TGTGCCAGCAGCTTGGGCCCTAGCGGGTTGCAAGAGACCCAGTACTTC.